This T cell receptor beta chain derives from a study of beta chain features in type 1 diabetes. The overall study: Sorted cells, about 98,000,000 in number, were examined across all samples. Regarding the study as a whole: Cells that show high TCR expression could be over-represented by cDNA sequencing. Researchers report that Type 1 diabetes patients had moderately but significantly shorter TCRB CDR3s across all four CD4+ subsets. Insertions were fewer and deletions more numerous at VDJ junctions in type 1 diabetes patients.

CD45RO/CCR7/CD25/CD127/CD95/CD27 sorting isolated CD4+ naive, central memory, regulatory and stem cell-like memory cells. V was pared by 0 bases and J by 0 bases, with 2 bases of the junction left unmatched. The length of the CDR3 is 17 residues. Germline CDR1 LGHNA, CDR2 YNFKEQ. Expressed TCRB transcripts were sequenced because the entire RNA isolate underwent reverse transcription. TCRdb's copy holds only in-frame clones and misses some; the assay was immunoSEQ multiplex PCR. The data contain 100,000 to 150,000 clones, around 15% of them singletons. Comment on this clone: Its antigen is not known.

Sequenced: central memory CD4+ T cells from blood. The rearrangement uses TRBV4-2 and TRBJ2-1, with 10 bases fitting TRBD2. The TCR originated in a young man with type 1 diabetes. In DNA form, the CDR3 reads TGTGCCAGCAGCCAAGATATAGCGGGAGGCTCCTACAATGAGCAGTTCTTC. This gives the protein CASSQDIAGGSYNEQFF.